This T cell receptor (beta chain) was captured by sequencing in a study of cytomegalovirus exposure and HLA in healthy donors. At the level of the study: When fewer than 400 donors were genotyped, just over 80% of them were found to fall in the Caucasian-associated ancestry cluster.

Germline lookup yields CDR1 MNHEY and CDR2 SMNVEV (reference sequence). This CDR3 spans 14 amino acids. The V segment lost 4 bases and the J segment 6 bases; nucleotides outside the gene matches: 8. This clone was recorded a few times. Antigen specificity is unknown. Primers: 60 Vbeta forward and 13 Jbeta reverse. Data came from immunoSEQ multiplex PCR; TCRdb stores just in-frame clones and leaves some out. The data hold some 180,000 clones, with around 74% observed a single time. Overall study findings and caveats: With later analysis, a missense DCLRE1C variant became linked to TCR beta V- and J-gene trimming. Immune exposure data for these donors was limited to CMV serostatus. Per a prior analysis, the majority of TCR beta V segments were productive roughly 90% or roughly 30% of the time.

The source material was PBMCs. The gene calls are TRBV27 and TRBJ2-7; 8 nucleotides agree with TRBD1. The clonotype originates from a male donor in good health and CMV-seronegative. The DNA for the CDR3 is TGTGCCAGCAGTTCAAAGCGGACAGGGTTCGAGCAGTACTTC. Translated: CASSSKRTGFEQYF.